The T cell receptor (beta chain) under discussion was sequenced for a study of shared clonotypes between healthy human individuals. Background on the study: The people who gave samples were a couple of women and a few men aged 18 to 49. Three plates each covered CD4 naive and memory; CD8 naive two, CD8 memory one.

V was clipped by 4 bases and J by 3 bases; unmatched bases: 19. The CDR3 totals 20 residues. Looked up from germline, CDR1 is SGHRS and CDR2 is YFSETQ. Sequencing used immunoSEQ multiplex PCR; TCRdb keeps in-frame clones, though not all of them. The profile shows some 2.1 million clones, approximately 92% of them singletons. CD45RO-negative CD8 cells positively selected for CCR7 made up the naive population, which excluded terminally differentiated effector memory CD45RA+ cells. A word on this clone: Its matching antigen is unknown.

Regarding the study as a whole: All-four-donor shared clonotypes had higher generation probabilities than non-shared clonotypes did. Around 4.7% was the fraction of naive CD4 clonotypes found shared across a few donors.

This TCR came from a young man in good health. Some clones in this sample may be carry-over from other donors' samples. The sequenced sample was naive CD8+ T cells from PBMCs. The rearrangement joins TRBV5-1 to TRBJ2-7, with TRBD2 matching 13 bases. The CDR3 protein is CASSPDRGSRLAGGHYEQYF. For the CDR3, the DNA is TGCGCCAGCAGCCCCGACAGGGGCTCTCGACTAGCGGGAGGCCACTACGAGCAGTACTTC.